What follows is one T cell receptor beta chain and its context. Its antigen remains unidentified. Trimming at V came to 8 bases and at J to 6 bases, leaving 11 bases not matched to a gene. The CDR3 length is 15 residues. Germline CDR1 and CDR2: SNHLY and FYNNEI. This entry belongs to a study of OX40 agonist ivuxolimab in advanced cancers. Study-wide findings and caveats: Clonal expansion by week 6 occurred in CD4+ and CD8+ blood T cells (at 0.1 to 3.0 mg/kg).

The method was immunoSEQ multiplex PCR; TCRdb's version includes in-frame clones alone and lacks a portion of them. The sample lists around 34,000 clones, 65% to 85% seen once, with 23% in the top ten. V and J are TRBV2 and TRBJ2-7, with TRBD2 identical over 12 bases. The sequence was obtained from an adult with an advanced solid tumor such as melanoma, head and neck, liver or kidney cancer. The source material was CD4+ or CD8+ T cells sorted from blood, sampled in a trial of the OX40 agonist ivuxolimab. CDR3 nucleotides: TGTGCCAGCGCAACTTGGACTAGCGGGATTCCCGAGCAGTACTTC. Translating it yields CASATWTSGIPEQYF.